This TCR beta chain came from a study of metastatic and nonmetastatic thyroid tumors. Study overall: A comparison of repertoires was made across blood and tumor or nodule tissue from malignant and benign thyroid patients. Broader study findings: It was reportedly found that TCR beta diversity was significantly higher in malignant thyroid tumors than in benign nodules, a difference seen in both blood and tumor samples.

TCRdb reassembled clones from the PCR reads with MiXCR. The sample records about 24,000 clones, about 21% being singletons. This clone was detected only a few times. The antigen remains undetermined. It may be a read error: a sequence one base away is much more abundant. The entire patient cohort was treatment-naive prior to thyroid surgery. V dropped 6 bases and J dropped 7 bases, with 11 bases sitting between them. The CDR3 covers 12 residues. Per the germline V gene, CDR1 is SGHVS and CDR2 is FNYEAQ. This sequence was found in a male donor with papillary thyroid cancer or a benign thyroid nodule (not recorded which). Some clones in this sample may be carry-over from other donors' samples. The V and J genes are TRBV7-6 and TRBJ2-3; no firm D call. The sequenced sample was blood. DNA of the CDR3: TGTGCCAGCAGTCTTAGGGCATATACGCAGTATTTT. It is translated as CASSLRAYTQYF.